Listed below are T cell receptor beta chains from one sample, sequenced in a study of blood T cell repertoires in COVID-19. TCRdb keeps only in-frame clones here, not all; method: immunoSEQ multiplex PCR. This table holds hundreds of thousands of clones, 65% to 85% found once. The sequencing input was PBMCs or T cells enriched from blood (not recorded which). The receptors derive from a man aged 30 to 39 with acute COVID-19. CDR3s include the opening cysteine and the closing phenylalanine or tryptophan. D genes are given only for firm matches. Size is stated for part of the rows, as once, few or many counts, or as a class when the clone is expanded.

clone_size d_call j_call v_call cdr3_aa cdr3_nt
- - TRBJ1-1 TRBV5-1 CASSRGADTEAFF TGCGCCAGCAGCCGGGGGGCAGACACTGAAGCTTTCTTT
many - TRBJ1-6 TRBV3-1/TRBV3-2 CASSQARQVGSPLHF TGTGCCAGCAGCCAAGCCAGGCAGGTGGGTTCACCCCTCCACTTT
- TRBD1 TRBJ1-1 TRBV10-3 CAISTGQGDAEAFF TGTGCCATCAGTACCGGACAGGGGGACGCCGAAGCTTTCTTT
- TRBD1 TRBJ2-1 TRBV6-5 CASNPGTENNEQFF TGTGCCAGCAACCCCGGGACAGAAAATAATGAGCAGTTCTTC
few TRBD2 TRBJ2-2 TRBV3-1/TRBV3-2 CASSQGGLAGGPTGELFF TGTGCCAGCAGCCAAGGAGGACTAGCGGGGGGTCCCACCGGGGAGCTGTTTTTT
few TRBD2 TRBJ2-7 TRBV7-2 CASSFAGGDYEQYF TGTGCCAGCAGCTTCGCGGGGGGTGACTACGAGCAGTACTTC
- TRBD1 TRBJ2-7 TRBV12-3/TRBV12-4 CASRGQGNEQYF TGTGCCAGCAGGGGACAGGGGAACGAGCAGTACTTC
once TRBD1 TRBJ1-2 TRBV2 CASSGTGNYGYTF TGTGCCAGCAGTGGGACAGGGAACTATGGCTACACCTTC
few TRBD2 TRBJ2-1 TRBV11-3 CASSLGETSGATEQFF TGTGCCAGCAGCTTAGGCGAGACTAGCGGGGCGACTGAGCAGTTCTTC
few - TRBJ2-1 TRBV5-1 CASSSTPPQAEQFF TGCGCCAGCAGCTCTACCCCCCCGCAGGCCGAGCAGTTCTTC
- TRBD1 TRBJ1-4 TRBV9 CASSVDRGRATNEKLFF TGTGCCAGCAGCGTAGATAGGGGGCGTGCAACTAATGAAAAACTGTTTTTT
- - TRBJ2-1 TRBV29-1 CSVSRLEANEQFF TGCAGCGTTTCCCGACTAGAAGCCAATGAGCAGTTCTTC
- - TRBJ1-5 TRBV7-9 CASSSPRGPQHF TGTGCCAGCAGCTCCCCCCGGGGGCCCCAGCATTTT
- TRBD2 TRBJ2-3 TRBV10-3 CAIRTSGGTSTDTQYF TGTGCCATACGGACTAGCGGGGGGACTAGCACAGATACGCAGTATTTT
- - TRBJ2-1 TRBV6-6 CASSYVGRSEQFF TGTGCCAGCAGTTATGTGGGGCGGAGTGAGCAGTTCTTC
- - TRBJ2-7 TRBV6-1 CASSEARYRNYEQYF TGTGCCAGCAGTGAAGCGAGGTACCGTAACTACGAGCAGTACTTC
few TRBD2 TRBJ2-7 TRBV5-1 CASSFTSGGANEQYF TGCGCCAGCAGCTTCACTAGCGGGGGGGCCAACGAGCAGTACTTC
- - TRBJ2-2 TRBV7-3 CASSHSPRGSNTGELFF TGTGCCAGCAGCCACTCCCCAAGAGGTAGCAACACCGGGGAGCTGTTTTTT
- - TRBJ2-7 TRBV9 CASSPGTNGPTLSYEQYF TGTGCCAGCAGCCCTGGGACAAACGGGCCTACGCTTTCCTACGAGCAGTACTTC
few - TRBJ2-5 TRBV28 CATWGGATETQYF TGTGCCACCTGGGGGGGGGCTACAGAGACCCAGTACTTC
few TRBD1 TRBJ1-5 TRBV28 CATQDRGYQPQHF TGTGCCACCCAGGACAGGGGTTATCAGCCCCAGCATTTT
- - TRBJ1-1 TRBV5-1 CASGGSIGTEAFF TGCGCCAGTGGGGGGAGCATAGGGACTGAAGCTTTCTTT
- - TRBJ2-7 TRBV28 CASSIGRTVYEQYF TGTGCCAGCAGTATAGGACGGACTGTCTACGAGCAGTACTTC
- TRBD2 TRBJ2-3 TRBV5-1 CASSTLAGGQTDTQYF TGCGCCAGCAGTACGCTAGCGGGGGGGCAGACAGATACGCAGTATTTT
few - TRBJ2-3 TRBV11-2 CASSALVSDLTQDTQYF TGTGCCAGCAGCGCCCTGGTATCCGACTTAACACAAGATACGCAGTATTTT
- TRBD1 TRBJ1-4 TRBV9 CASSLSPQGASGKKLFF TGTGCCAGCAGCCTCAGCCCACAGGGGGCCTCGGGGAAAAAACTGTTTTTT
few - TRBJ1-5 TRBV6-2/TRBV6-3 CASSYGAANQPQHF TGTGCCAGCAGTTACGGGGCCGCCAATCAGCCCCAGCATTTT
- - TRBJ2-5 TRBV5-4 CASSQGIGNQETQYF TGTGCCAGCAGTCAGGGCATAGGGAACCAAGAGACCCAGTACTTC
- TRBD1 TRBJ1-3 TRBV9 CASSGSGGRGKASGNTIYF TGTGCCAGCAGCGGCTCAGGGGGCAGGGGGAAGGCCTCTGGAAACACCATATATTTT
- TRBD1 TRBJ1-1 TRBV6-1 CASSDAGGLTEAFF TGTGCCAGCAGTGATGCAGGGGGCCTCACTGAAGCTTTCTTT
- TRBD1 TRBJ2-3 TRBV7-7 CASSSGQGTDTQYF TGTGCCAGCAGTTCCGGACAGGGTACGGATACGCAGTATTTT
- TRBD1 TRBJ2-7 TRBV6-4 CASSENRGYEQYF TGTGCCAGCAGTGAGAACAGGGGATACGAGCAGTACTTC
- - TRBJ2-5 TRBV28 CATAPRGGRTKTQYF TGTGCCACCGCTCCTCGAGGGGGACGAACGAAGACCCAGTACTTC
- - TRBJ2-5 TRBV18 CATVTRREETQYF TGTGCCACCGTAACCCGGAGGGAAGAGACCCAGTACTTC
- TRBD1 TRBJ1-5 TRBV29-1 CSVADRSNQPQHF TGCAGCGTCGCGGACAGGAGCAATCAGCCCCAGCATTTT
- TRBD1 TRBJ1-5 TRBV2 CASSVETGTSQPQHF TGTGCCAGCAGTGTAGAGACAGGGACCAGTCAGCCCCAGCATTTT